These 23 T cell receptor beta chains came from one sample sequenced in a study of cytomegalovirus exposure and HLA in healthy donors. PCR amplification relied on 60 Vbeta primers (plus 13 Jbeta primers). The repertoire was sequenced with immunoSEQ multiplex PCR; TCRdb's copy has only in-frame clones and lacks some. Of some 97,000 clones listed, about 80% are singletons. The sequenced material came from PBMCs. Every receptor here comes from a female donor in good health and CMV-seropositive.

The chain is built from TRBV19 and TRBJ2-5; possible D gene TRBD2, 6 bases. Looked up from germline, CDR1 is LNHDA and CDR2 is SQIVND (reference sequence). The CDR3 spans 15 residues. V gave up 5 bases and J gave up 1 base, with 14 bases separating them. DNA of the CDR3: TGTGCCAGTAGTGCCCGGGACTTCATCCAAGAGACCCAGTACTTC. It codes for CASSARDFIQETQYF.

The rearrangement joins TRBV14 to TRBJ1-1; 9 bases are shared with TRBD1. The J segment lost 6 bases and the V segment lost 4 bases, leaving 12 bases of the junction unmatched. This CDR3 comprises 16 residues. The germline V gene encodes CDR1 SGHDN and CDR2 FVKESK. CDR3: CASSRYPQGAGAEAFF. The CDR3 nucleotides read TGTGCCAGCAGCCGCTACCCACAGGGGGCAGGGGCTGAAGCTTTCTTT.

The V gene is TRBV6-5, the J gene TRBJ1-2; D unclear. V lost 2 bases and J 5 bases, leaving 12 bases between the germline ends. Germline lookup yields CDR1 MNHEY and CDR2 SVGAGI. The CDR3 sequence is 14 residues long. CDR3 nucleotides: TGTGCCAGCAGTTACGTTGGCAGCGAATATGGCTACACCTTC. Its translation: CASSYVGSEYGYTF.

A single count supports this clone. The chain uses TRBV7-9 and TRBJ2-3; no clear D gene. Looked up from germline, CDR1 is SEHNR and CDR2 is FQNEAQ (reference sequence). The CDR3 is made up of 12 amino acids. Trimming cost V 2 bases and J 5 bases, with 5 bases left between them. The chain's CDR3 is CASSLFGDTQYF. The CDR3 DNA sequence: TGTGCCAGCAGCTTATTCGGAGATACGCAGTATTTT.

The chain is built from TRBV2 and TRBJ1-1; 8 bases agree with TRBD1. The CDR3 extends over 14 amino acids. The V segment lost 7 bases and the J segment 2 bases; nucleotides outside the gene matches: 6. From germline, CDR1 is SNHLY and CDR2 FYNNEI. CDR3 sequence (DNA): TGTGCCAGCAAACAGGGGGGGGCTAACACTGAAGCTTTCTTT. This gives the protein CASKQGGANTEAFF.

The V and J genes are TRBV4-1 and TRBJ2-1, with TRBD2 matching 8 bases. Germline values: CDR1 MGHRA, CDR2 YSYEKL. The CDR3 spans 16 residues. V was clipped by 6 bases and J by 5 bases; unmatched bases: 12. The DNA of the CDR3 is TGCGCCAGCAGATTAGCCCCGGGGACTAGTGACAATGAGCAGTTCTTC. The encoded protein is CASRLAPGTSDNEQFF.

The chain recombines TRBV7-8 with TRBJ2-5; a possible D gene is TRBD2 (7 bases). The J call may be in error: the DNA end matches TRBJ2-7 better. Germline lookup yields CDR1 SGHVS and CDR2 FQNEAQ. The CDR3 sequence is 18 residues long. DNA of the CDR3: TGTGCCAGCAGCCTTGATCCTAATTGGCGGGGGCCCTACTACGAGCAGTACTTC. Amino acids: CASSLDPNWRGPYYEQYF.

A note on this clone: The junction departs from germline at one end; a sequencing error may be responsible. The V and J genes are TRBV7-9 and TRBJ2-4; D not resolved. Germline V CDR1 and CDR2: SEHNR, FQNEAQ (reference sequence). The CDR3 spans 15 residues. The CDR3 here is CSSSLGSDGGDIQYF. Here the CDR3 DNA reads TGTTCCAGCAGCTTAGGTTCCGATGGCGGAGACATTCAGTACTTC.

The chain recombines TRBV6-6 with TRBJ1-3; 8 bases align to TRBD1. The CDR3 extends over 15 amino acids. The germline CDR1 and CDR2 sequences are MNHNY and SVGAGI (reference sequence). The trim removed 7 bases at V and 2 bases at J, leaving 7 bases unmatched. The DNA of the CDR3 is TGTGCCAGCAATCAGCAGGGGGCAACTGGAAACACCATATATTTT. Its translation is CASNQQGATGNTIYF.

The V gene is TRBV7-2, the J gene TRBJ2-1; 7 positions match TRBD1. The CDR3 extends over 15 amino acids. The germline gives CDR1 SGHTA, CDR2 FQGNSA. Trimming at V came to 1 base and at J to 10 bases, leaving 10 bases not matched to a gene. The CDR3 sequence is CASSLGPTGPREQFF. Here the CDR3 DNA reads TGTGCCAGCAGCTTAGGCCCGACAGGGCCCCGCGAGCAGTTCTTC.

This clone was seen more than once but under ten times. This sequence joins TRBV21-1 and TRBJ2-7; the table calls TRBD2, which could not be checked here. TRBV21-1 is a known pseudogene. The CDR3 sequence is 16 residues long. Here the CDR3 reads CASSPSRGGTPYEQYF. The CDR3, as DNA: TGTGCCAGCAGCCCCTCAAGGGGGGGGACCCCCTACGAGCAGTACTTC.

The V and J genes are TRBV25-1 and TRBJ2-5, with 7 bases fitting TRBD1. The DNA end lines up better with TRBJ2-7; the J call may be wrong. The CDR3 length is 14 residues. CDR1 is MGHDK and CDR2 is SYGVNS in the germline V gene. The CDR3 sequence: CASSEPGQTYEQYF. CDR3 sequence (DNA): TGTGCCAGCAGTGAGCCGGGACAGACTTACGAGCAGTACTTC.

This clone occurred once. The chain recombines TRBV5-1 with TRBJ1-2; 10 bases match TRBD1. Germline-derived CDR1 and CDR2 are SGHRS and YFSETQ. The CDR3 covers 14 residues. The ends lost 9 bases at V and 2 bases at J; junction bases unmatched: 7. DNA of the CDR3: TGCGCCACTTCCCCGGGACAGGGGAACTATGGCTACACCTTC. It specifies CATSPGQGNYGYTF.

CDR3 in amino acids: CASTPRGSDTQYF. As DNA, the CDR3 is TGTGCCAGCACCCCTAGGGGCTCAGATACGCAGTATTTT. The gene calls are TRBV5-6 and TRBJ2-3; possibly TRBD1 for D (5 bases). The CDR3 totals 13 residues. Per the germline V gene, CDR1 is SGHDT and CDR2 is YYEEEE. V was trimmed by 6 bases and J by 4 bases, leaving 12 bases between them.

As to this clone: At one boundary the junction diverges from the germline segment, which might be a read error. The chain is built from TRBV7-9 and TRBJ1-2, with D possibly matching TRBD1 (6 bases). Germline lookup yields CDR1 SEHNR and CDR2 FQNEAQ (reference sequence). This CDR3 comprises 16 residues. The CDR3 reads CSSSFGTSDSAYGYTF. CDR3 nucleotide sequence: TGTTCCAGCAGCTTCGGGACATCGGATAGCGCATATGGCTACACCTTC.

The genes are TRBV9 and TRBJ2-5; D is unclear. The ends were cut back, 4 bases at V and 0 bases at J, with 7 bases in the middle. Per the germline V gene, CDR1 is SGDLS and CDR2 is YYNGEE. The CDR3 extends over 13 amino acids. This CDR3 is CASSLRYQETQYF. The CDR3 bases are TGTGCCAGCAGCCTACGGTACCAAGAGACCCAGTACTTC.

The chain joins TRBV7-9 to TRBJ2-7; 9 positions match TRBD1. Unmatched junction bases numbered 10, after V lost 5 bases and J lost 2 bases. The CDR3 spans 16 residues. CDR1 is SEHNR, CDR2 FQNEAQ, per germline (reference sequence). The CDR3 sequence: CASSPPRRTGAYEQYF. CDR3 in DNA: TGTGCCAGCAGCCCTCCTCGGAGGACAGGGGCCTACGAGCAGTACTTC.

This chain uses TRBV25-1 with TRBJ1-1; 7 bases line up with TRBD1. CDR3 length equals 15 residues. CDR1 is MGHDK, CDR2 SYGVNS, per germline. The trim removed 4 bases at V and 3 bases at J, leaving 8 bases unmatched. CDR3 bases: TGTGCCAGCAGTGCCCAGGGGGGCTATCACACTGAAGCTTTCTTT. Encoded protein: CASSAQGGYHTEAFF.

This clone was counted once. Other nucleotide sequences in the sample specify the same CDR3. The CDR3 region is CASSPPGQGYNEQFF. The CDR3 bases are TGTGCCAGCTCACCACCGGGACAGGGATACAATGAGCAGTTCTTC. This chain joins TRBV18 and TRBJ2-1, with TRBD1 matching over 9 bases. V lost 0 bases, J lost 4 bases, and 1 base stayed unmatched. The germline V gene encodes CDR1 KGHSH and CDR2 LQKENI. This CDR3 is built from 15 residues.

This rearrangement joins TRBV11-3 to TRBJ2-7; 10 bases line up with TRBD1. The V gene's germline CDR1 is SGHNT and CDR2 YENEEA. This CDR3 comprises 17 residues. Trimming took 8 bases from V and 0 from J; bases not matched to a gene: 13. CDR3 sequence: CASPPGTGADSSYEQYF. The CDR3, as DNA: TGTGCCAGCCCTCCCGGGACAGGGGCGGATAGCTCCTACGAGCAGTACTTC.

CDR3 residues: CASTPGLASSEQFF. The CDR3 nucleotides are TGTGCCAGCACCCCGGGACTAGCGTCCAGTGAGCAGTTCTTC. This rearrangement joins TRBV27 to TRBJ2-1; 10 bases are a match to TRBD2. The ends lost 7 bases at V and 9 bases at J; junction bases unmatched: 9. The germline V gene encodes CDR1 MNHEY and CDR2 SMNVEV (reference sequence). The CDR3 has 14 residues.

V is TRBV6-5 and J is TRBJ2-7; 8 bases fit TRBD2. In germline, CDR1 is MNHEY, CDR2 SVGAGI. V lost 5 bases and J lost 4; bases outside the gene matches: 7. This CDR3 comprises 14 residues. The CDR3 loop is CASSPGASGYEQYF. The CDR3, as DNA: TGTGCCAGCAGTCCCGGGGCTAGCGGGTACGAGCAGTACTTC.

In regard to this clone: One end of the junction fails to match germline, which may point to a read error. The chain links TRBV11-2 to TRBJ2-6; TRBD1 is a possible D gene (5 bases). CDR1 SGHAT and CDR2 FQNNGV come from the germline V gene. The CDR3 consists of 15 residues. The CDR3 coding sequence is TGTGCCAGCAGCTTAGATCGCTCTGGGGCCAACGGCCTGACTTTC. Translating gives CASSLDRSGANGLTF.